Listed below are T cell receptor beta chains from one sample, sequenced in a study of cytomegalovirus exposure and HLA in healthy donors. Repertoires were generated with immunoSEQ multiplex PCR, while TCRdb's copy carries only in-frame clones and drops some. The profile shows 95,000 to 150,000 clones, 50% to 65% of them singletons. Sequencing input: PBMCs. Receptors were obtained from a middle-aged man in good health and CMV-seropositive. Each CDR3 is given with its conserved first and last residue. A D gene is named only where the DNA matches it firmly. Size tells how often a clone was seen (once, few, many) or the class of an expanded clone, and some rows leave it out.

clone_size	j_call	d_call	v_call	cdr3_length	cdr3_nt	cdr3_aa
.	TRBJ1-1	.	TRBV19	12	TGTGCCAGTAGTATTGGGAGCCCTGAAGCTTTCTTT	CASSIGSPEAFF
.	TRBJ2-1	TRBD2	TRBV14	17	TGTGCCAGCAGCCTGCGTCGGGGACTAGCGGGAGTGGTTGAGCAGTTCTTC	CASSLRRGLAGVVEQFF
.	TRBJ1-5	TRBD1	TRBV2	19	TGTGCCAGCAGTGTGGGGACAGTGGCAGCTTCAGATAGCAATCAGCCCCAGCATTTT	CASSVGTVAASDSNQPQHF
.	TRBJ2-6	.	TRBV30	15	TGTGCCTGGAGGTCAAGGGGGACTGGGGCCAACGTCCTGACTTTC	CAWRSRGTGANVLTF
.	TRBJ2-3	.	TRBV11-3	14	TGTGCCAGCAGCCCCGCCAGGATCACAGATACGCAGTATTTT	CASSPARITDTQYF
.	TRBJ2-7	TRBD2	TRBV5-1	15	TGCGCCAGCAGCTTGTCCGGGAGGCCCGCTGGCGAGCAGTACTTC	CASSLSGRPAGEQYF
.	TRBJ1-5	.	TRBV6-1	12	TGTGCCAGCAGGGCCCAGGGTCAGCCCCAGCATTTT	CASRAQGQPQHF
few	TRBJ2-7	.	TRBV6-1	14	TGTGCCAGTTCCGGGACTGTCGACTCCTACGAGCAGTACTTC	CASSGTVDSYEQYF
.	TRBJ2-1	.	TRBV13	14	TGTGCCAGCAGCTTATTAGGGGGTAACGATGAGCAGTTCTTC	CASSLLGGNDEQFF
few	TRBJ2-5	.	TRBV29-1	14	TGCAGCGTTGAACGGGATGGGCAGGGAGGCACCCAGTACTTC	CSVERDGQGGTQYF
once	TRBJ1-1	TRBD1	TRBV28	14	TGTGCCAGCAGTCCAATACAGGGGGCGTCTGAAGCTTTCTTT	CASSPIQGASEAFF
once	TRBJ2-7	TRBD2	TRBV5-1	16	TGCGCCAGCAGCTTGGTTGGGTCAGCGGGGGGGCTCGAGCAGTACTTC	CASSLVGSAGGLEQYF
.	TRBJ1-5	.	TRBV7-9	13	TGTGCCAGCAGCCTACAGGGTGACCAGCCCCAGCATTTT	CASSLQGDQPQHF
.	TRBJ1-1	.	TRBV27	14	TGTGCCAGCAGTAGGGGATGGGAGAACACTGAAGCTTTCTTT	CASSRGWENTEAFF
.	TRBJ2-3	TRBD2	TRBV29-1	13	TGCAGCGTTGGTACTAGCGGGAGGGATACGCAGTATTTT	CSVGTSGRDTQYF
.	TRBJ1-5	TRBD1	TRBV2	14	TGTGCCAGCAGATCGGGACAGACTTACCAGCCCCAGCATTTT	CASRSGQTYQPQHF
.	TRBJ2-5	TRBD1	TRBV6-1	14	TGTGCCAGCACCCGGGACAGGGCCCAAGGGGAGCAGTACTTC	CASTRDRAQGEQYF
.	TRBJ2-5	.	TRBV5-6	14	TGTGCCAGCAGCCCCCAGGTGCCAAGAGAGACCCAGTACTTC	CASSPQVPRETQYF
once	TRBJ2-1	.	TRBV6-5	12	TGTGCCAGCAGTCCCCCAGGGAATGAGCAGTTCTTC	CASSPPGNEQFF
.	TRBJ1-2	TRBD1	TRBV5-1	15	TGCGCCAGCAGCCCAGGGGGACACGAAAACTATGGCTACACCTTC	CASSPGGHENYGYTF
once	TRBJ2-3	.	TRBV4-1	14	TGCGCCAGCAGCCAGGTCGGAGGCACAGATACGCAGTATTTT	CASSQVGGTDTQYF
.	TRBJ2-5	.	TRBV29-1	13	TGCAGCGTTGAAGTACAAGTACAAGAGACCCAGTACTTC	CSVEVQVQETQYF
.	TRBJ2-5	.	TRBV21-1	19	TGTGCCAGTTCCTCTAAGCCCGTTCATGGGGGAGGAGGGGAAGAGACCCAGTACTTC	CASSSKPVHGGGGEETQYF
.	TRBJ1-3	TRBD1	TRBV10-3	12	TGTGCCACAGGGGGTTCTGGAAACACCATATACTTT	CATGGSGNTIYF
few	TRBJ2-7	.	TRBV7-2	13	TGTGCCAGCACGAGGGGGGGCTACTACGAGCAGTACTTC	CASTRGGYYEQYF
many	TRBJ1-4	.	TRBV7-9	15	TGTGCCAGCAGCTTATATGGGGCTTTCAAGGAAAAACTGTTTTTT	CASSLYGAFKEKLFF
.	TRBJ1-3	.	TRBV5-1	14	TGCGCCAGCAGCTTAGCTAACAGGGAGAACACCATATATTTT	CASSLANRENTIYF
.	TRBJ2-2	TRBD1	TRBV2	14	TGTGCCAGCAGGGACAGGTTAAACACCGGGGAGCTGTTTTTT	CASRDRLNTGELFF
.	TRBJ1-2	TRBD1	TRBV7-2	14	TGTGCCAGCAGCTTAGGGGACAGGCTCGATGGCTACACCTTC	CASSLGDRLDGYTF
once	TRBJ2-7	.	TRBV6-6	15	TGTGCCAGCAGTTACCCTCCAGGGGGGACCTACGAGCAGTACTTC	CASSYPPGGTYEQYF
few	TRBJ2-1	TRBD2	TRBV6-5	15	TGTGCCAGCAGTACTAGCGGGATCCCCTACAATGAGCAGTTCTTC	CASSTSGIPYNEQFF
few	TRBJ2-7	.	TRBV6-1	16	TGTGCCAGCAGTGAAGCATTTAGGGAGTACCGGGGCGAGCAGTACTTC	CASSEAFREYRGEQYF
.	TRBJ2-2	TRBD1	TRBV7-2	14	TGTGCCAGCAGGGGACAGACCCGCACCGGGGAGCTGTTTTTT	CASRGQTRTGELFF
.	TRBJ1-1	.	TRBV5-1	17	TGCGCCAGCAGCTCCTACCTTAGAACAGGCATGAACACTGAAGCTTTCTTT	CASSSYLRTGMNTEAFF
.	TRBJ1-2	TRBD1	TRBV6-4	15	TGTGCCAGCAGTCCAGGGACAGGGGGCGGCTATGGCTACACCTTC	CASSPGTGGGYGYTF
.	TRBJ2-5	TRBD1	TRBV18	13	TGTGCCAGCTCAAGACAGGGGCGAGAGACCCAGTACTTC	CASSRQGRETQYF
few	TRBJ2-7	.	TRBV23-1	15	TGCGCCAGCAGTCAGGTAACGGGATGGCCCTACGAGCAGTACTTC	CASSQVTGWPYEQYF
once	TRBJ1-2	TRBD1	TRBV5-1	14	TGCGCCAGCACATCCAGGGGGGACAACTATGGCTACACCTTC	CASTSRGDNYGYTF
.	TRBJ2-3	.	TRBV6-5	13	TGTGCCAGCAGTTACTCGACGCGGGATACGCAGTATTTT	CASSYSTRDTQYF
few	TRBJ2-1	.	TRBV5-1	15	TGCGCCAGCAGCGAATCCGGGATCTCCTACAATGAGCAGTTCTTC	CASSESGISYNEQFF
.	TRBJ2-1	TRBD2	TRBV5-8	19	TGTGCCAGCAGCCCCTCATCGACTAGCGGGGGGGTAACCTACAATGAGCAGTTCTTC	CASSPSSTSGGVTYNEQFF
.	TRBJ1-1	TRBD1	TRBV4-1	18	TGCGCCAGCAGCCTCAGCCCCTTAGACAGGGCGGGGAACACTGAAGCTTTCTTT	CASSLSPLDRAGNTEAFF
.	TRBJ2-5	.	TRBV21-1	15	TGTGCCAGCAGCAAAAGAGACAGGGGTCTCAAGACCCAGTACTTC	CASSKRDRGLKTQYF
.	TRBJ2-5	.	TRBV29-1	12	TGCAGCCTGGGCAGGGGGGTGGAGACCCAGTACTTC	CSLGRGVETQYF
.	TRBJ2-7	.	TRBV27	14	TGTGCCAGCAGTTATTCGGGACAAAGCTACGAGCAGTACTTC	CASSYSGQSYEQYF
.	TRBJ2-7	TRBD2	TRBV7-8	16	TGTGCCAGCAGCCTCCAGAGCGGGAGGCTTTCCTACGAGCAGTACTTC	CASSLQSGRLSYEQYF
.	TRBJ2-7	TRBD2	TRBV10-2	15	TGCGCCAGCAGTGAGTCGAGCGGGGCCCCCTACGAGCAGTACTTC	CASSESSGAPYEQYF
few	TRBJ2-7	TRBD1	TRBV27	14	TGTGCCAGCAGTTACGAAATTTGGGACAGACAGCAGTACTTC	CASSYEIWDRQQYF
.	TRBJ2-7	TRBD2	TRBV5-6	14	TGTGCCAGCATCCACACGGGGGGGATCTACGAGCAGTACTTC	CASIHTGGIYEQYF
few	TRBJ1-2	.	TRBV28	12	TGTGCCAGCCGGGAGGGGCACTATGGCTACACCTTC	CASREGHYGYTF
few	TRBJ2-5	.	TRBV5-1	15	TGCGCCAGCAGCGAAGGGACAGCGGGTTGGGGGACCCAGTACTTC	CASSEGTAGWGTQYF
.	TRBJ2-7	.	TRBV6-6	16	TGTGCCAGCAGAGACCCACTGTCAGGGATCTCCTACGAGCAGTACTTC	CASRDPLSGISYEQYF
once	TRBJ2-3	.	TRBV11-2	13	TGTGCCAGCAGCATAGGACAGCAGGATACGCAGTATTTT	CASSIGQQDTQYF
.	TRBJ2-7	.	TRBV19	12	TGTGCCAGTAGTATCGGGGGAGAGGCGCAGTACTTC	CASSIGGEAQYF
.	TRBJ1-5	TRBD1	TRBV18	15	TGTGCCAGCTCACCAGCCAGGGGGCTCGGCCAGCCCCAGCATTTT	CASSPARGLGQPQHF
.	TRBJ2-7	.	TRBV5-6	17	TGTGCCAGCAGCTTGGACTCTAGCGTCTGGGTCTCCTACGAGCAGTACTTC	CASSLDSSVWVSYEQYF
.	TRBJ1-6	.	TRBV5-4	17	TGTGCCAGCAGCTTGGGCTTGGTCGGGATTAATAATTCACCCCTCCACTTT	CASSLGLVGINNSPLHF
.	TRBJ1-1	TRBD1	TRBV6-1	14	TGTGCCAGCAACCACAGGGGGAAGAACACTGAAGCTTTCTTT	CASNHRGKNTEAFF
.	TRBJ2-5	TRBD1	TRBV9	14	TGTGCCAGCAGCGCCGGGACAGGCGTAGAGACCCAGTACTTC	CASSAGTGVETQYF